This TCR beta chain derives from a study of T cell responses to AZD1222 COVID-19 vaccine. Study information: The study pooled second doses at about 4 or about 12 weeks. Study-wide results and caveats: There were repertoire samples only from the period after the peak T cell response. Clonal diversity was possibly underestimated, and the donors were mostly white British, with more females. Regions 160-218 and 743-854 dominated among vaccine-associated CD4 TCRs spanning spike.

About this clone: Its antigen is still unknown.

The protocol was immunoSEQ multiplex PCR, while the TCRdb copy is restricted to in-frame clones and leaves out a portion. This sample has 65,000 to 95,000 clones, with around 83% found just once. Germline CDR1 is LNHDA and CDR2 is SQIVND (reference sequence). There are 14 residues in the CDR3. Trimming at V came to 4 bases and at J to 6 bases, leaving 8 bases not matched to a gene. Specimen: peripheral blood, collected on day 0 of AZD1222 vaccination. The receptor was isolated from an adult in good health. The chain combines TRBV19 with TRBJ1-2; 7 bases are shared with TRBD1. The CDR3 protein is CASSTMTGLHGYTF. Written as DNA, the CDR3 is TGTGCCAGTAGTACAATGACAGGGTTGCATGGCTACACCTTC.